The 9 T cell receptor beta chains listed next were all sequenced from one sample in a study of T-cell reconstitution after alpha-beta-depleted transplantation in children. TCRbeta library construction was performed incorporating unique molecular identifiers. A single record per CDR3 protein comes from TCRdb applying MiXCR to the PCR reads. Here the sample spans some 340,000 distinct CDR3 sequences, 10% being singletons. Sequencing was performed on PBMCs from the stem cell graft donor, taken from the stem cell graft. The receptor set was obtained from a human donor who donated a stem cell graft to a child with acute lymphoblastic leukemia.

This clonotype was detected a few times. The CDR3 loop is CASSLDGFNEKLFF. CDR3 in DNA: TGCGCCAGCAGCTTGGACGGTTTTAATGAAAAACTGTTTTTT. The chain employs TRBV5-1 and TRBJ1-4, with unresolved D. Trimming removed 0 bases from V and 4 bases from J, with 7 bases in between. Germline values: CDR1 SGHRS, CDR2 YFSETQ. The CDR3 has 14 amino acids. Complete variable domain (other parts from reference TRBV5-1 and TRBJ1-4): KAGVTQTPRYLIKTRGQQVTLSCSPISGHRSVSWYQQTPGQGLQFLFEYFSETQRNKGNFPGRFSGRQFSNSRSEMNVSTLELGDSALYLCASSLDGFNEKLFFGSGTQLSVL.

The rearrangement joins TRBV7-2 to TRBJ2-1, with D possibly being TRBD1 (6 bases). The CDR3 extends over 13 amino acids. The V and J ends lost 3 bases and 5 bases respectively, with 8 bases between them. CDR1 and CDR2 (germline): SGHTA, FQGNSA. CDR3 DNA: TGTGCCAGCAGCTTCGACAGGAACAATGAGCAGTTCTTC. Translation: CASSFDRNNEQFF.

The V and J genes are TRBV7-9 and TRBJ1-1; TRBD1 matches at 7 bases. With V trimmed by 5 bases and J by 1 base, 7 bases remained unmatched. This CDR3 region has 15 residues. Germline CDR1 is SEHNR and CDR2 is FQNEAQ (reference sequence). In DNA, the CDR3 is TGTGCCAGCAGCCCTATACAGGGGTGGAACACTGAAGCTTTCTTT. As protein: CASSPIQGWNTEAFF.

This clonotype was observed at least ten times. The chain is built from TRBV20-1 and TRBJ2-4; D unclear. The ends were cut back, 4 bases at V and 8 bases at J, with 9 bases in the middle. The CDR3 totals 11 residues. Per the germline V gene, CDR1 is DFQATT and CDR2 is SNEGSKA (reference sequence). The CDR3 bases are TGCAGTGCTACCAGCCGGGACATTCAGTACTTC. Translation gives CSATSRDIQYF.

This clonotype was detected many times. The gene calls are TRBV7-6 and TRBJ1-2, with D tentatively TRBD1 (5 bases). The germline CDR1 and CDR2 sequences are SGHVS and FNYEAQ. This CDR3 spans 13 amino acids. V was shortened by 3 bases and J by 3 bases, with 8 bases between the two germline ends. CDR3 nucleotides: TGTGCCAGCAGCTTTCAGGGCCACTATGGCTACACCTTC. As protein: CASSFQGHYGYTF.

The chain couples TRBV13 to TRBJ2-7, with a possible D match to TRBD2 (6 bases). Trimming took off 5 bases at V and 2 bases at J, with 16 bases between the two ends. There are 15 residues in the CDR3. CDR1 is PRHDT, CDR2 FYEKMQ, per germline (reference sequence). The CDR3 loop is CASSTRLDRTYEQYF. DNA of the CDR3: TGTGCCAGCAGCACCAGACTAGATCGGACCTACGAGCAGTACTTC.

The table lists this clonotype with many counts. This chain joins TRBV4-1 and TRBJ2-7; tentatively, D is TRBD2 (6 bases). Germline V gene lookup returns CDR1 MGHRA and CDR2 YSYEKL. The CDR3 runs to 15 residues. The V end lost 2 bases, the J end lost 1 base, and 12 bases lay between the germline ends. CDR3 protein: CASSQSVSGSYEQYF. CDR3 nucleotides: TGCGCCAGCAGCCAATCGGTTAGCGGATCCTACGAGCAGTACTTC.

About this clonotype itself: A much larger clone lies one base from this, so it may be a read error. The chain combines TRBV20-1 with TRBJ1-2; D ambiguous. There are 11 residues in the CDR3. Trimming stripped 0 bases from V and 3 bases from J, with 2 bases between. Germline CDR1 DFQATT, CDR2 SNEGSKA (reference sequence). The CDR3 DNA sequence: TGCAGTGCTAGAGAGGACTATGGCTACACCTTC. Translating it yields CSAREDYGYTF.

This clonotype was counted between two and nine times. The V and J genes are TRBV20-1 and TRBJ2-3, with 13 bases identical to TRBD2. CDR1 and CDR2 from the germline V gene are DFQATT and SNEGSKA (reference sequence). Losses at the gene ends were 5 bases for V and 1 base for J; bases not matched to a gene: 0. The CDR3 extends over 14 amino acids. DNA for the CDR3: TGCAGTGCTGGGACTAGCGGGGGCACAGATACGCAGTATTTT. The encoded protein is CSAGTSGGTDTQYF.